The 2 T cell receptor beta chains reported below all come from one sample, sequenced in a study of blood T cell repertoires in COVID-19 (dated by TCRdb to the early 2020s). Library creation used the immunoSEQ multiplex PCR assay. TCRdb retrieved this table from immuneACCESS and kept in-frame rearrangements only. Not all clones are present; in checked studies, unresolved V genes account for under half, and no reason is known for the remainder. The sample data list 250,000 or so clones, and around 88% of these were observed just once. Together, the top ten hold approximately 9% of the sample. Source material: PBMCs or T cells enriched from blood (not recorded which). Receptors were obtained from a middle-aged man who had recovered from COVID-19.

J is TRBJ2-1 and V is TRBV9; 7 nucleotides align to TRBD2. Germline-derived CDR1 and CDR2 are SGDLS and YYNGEE. V lost 3 bases, J lost 8 bases, and 14 bases stayed unmatched. This CDR3 spans 16 amino acids. In DNA, the CDR3 is TGTGCCAGCAGCGCCAGCGGGACTCTAGGGGTTGATGAGCAGTTCTTC. Encoded protein: CASSASGTLGVDEQFF.

The V call is TRBV13, the J call TRBJ2-7, with D perhaps TRBD1 (6 bases). Trimming removed 4 bases from V and 3 bases from J, with 19 bases in between. The germline CDR1 and CDR2 sequences are PRHDT and FYEKMQ (reference sequence). CDR3 size: 16 residues. CDR3 nucleotide sequence: TGTGCCAGCAGCTCAGTCGTCGGGACACCTTACTACGAGCAGTACTTC. As protein: CASSSVVGTPYYEQYF. Drawing the rest from reference TRBV13 and TRBJ2-7, the complete variable domain is AAGVIQSPRHLIKEKRETATLKCYPIPRHDTVYWYQQGPGQDPQFLISFYEKMQSDKGSIPDRFSAQQFSDYHSELNMSSLELGDSALYFCASSSVVGTPYYEQYFGPGTRLTVT.